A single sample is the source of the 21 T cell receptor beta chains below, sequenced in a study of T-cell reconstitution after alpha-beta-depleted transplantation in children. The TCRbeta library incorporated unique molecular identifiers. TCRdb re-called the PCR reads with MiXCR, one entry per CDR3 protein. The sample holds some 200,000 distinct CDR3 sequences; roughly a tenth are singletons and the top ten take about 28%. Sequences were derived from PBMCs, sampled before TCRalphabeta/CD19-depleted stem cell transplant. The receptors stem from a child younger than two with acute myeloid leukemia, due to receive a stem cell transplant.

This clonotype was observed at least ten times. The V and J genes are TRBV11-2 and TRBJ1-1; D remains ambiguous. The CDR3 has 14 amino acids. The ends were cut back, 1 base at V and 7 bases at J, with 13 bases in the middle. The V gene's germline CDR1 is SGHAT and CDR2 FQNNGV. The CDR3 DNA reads TGTGCCAGCAGCTTAGCAGGACCTTCCATTGAAGCTTTCTTT. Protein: CASSLAGPSIEAFF.

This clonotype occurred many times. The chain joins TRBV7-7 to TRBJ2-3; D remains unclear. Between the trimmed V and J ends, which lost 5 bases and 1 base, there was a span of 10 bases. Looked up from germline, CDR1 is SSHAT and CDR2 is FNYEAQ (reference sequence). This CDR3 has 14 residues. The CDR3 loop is CASSRGGRTDTQYF. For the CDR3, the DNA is TGTGCCAGCAGCCGCGGCGGCCGCACAGATACGCAGTATTTT.

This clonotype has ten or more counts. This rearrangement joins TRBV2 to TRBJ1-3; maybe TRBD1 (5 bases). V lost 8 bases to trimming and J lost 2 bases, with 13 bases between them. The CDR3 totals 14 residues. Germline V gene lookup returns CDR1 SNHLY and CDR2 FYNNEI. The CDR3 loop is CASLGRETGNTIYF. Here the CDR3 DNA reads TGTGCCAGCTTGGGGCGAGAGACTGGAAACACCATATATTTT.

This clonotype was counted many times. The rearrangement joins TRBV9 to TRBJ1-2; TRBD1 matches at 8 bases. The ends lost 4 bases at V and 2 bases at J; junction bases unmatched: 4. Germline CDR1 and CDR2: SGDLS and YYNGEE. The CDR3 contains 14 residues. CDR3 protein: CASSPWTGNYGYTF. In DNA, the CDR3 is TGTGCCAGCAGCCCTTGGACAGGGAACTATGGCTACACCTTC.

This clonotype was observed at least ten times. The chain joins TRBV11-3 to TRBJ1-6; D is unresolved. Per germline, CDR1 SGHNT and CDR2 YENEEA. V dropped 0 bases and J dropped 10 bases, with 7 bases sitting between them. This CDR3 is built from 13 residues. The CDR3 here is CASSLDPRSPLHF. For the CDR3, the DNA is TGTGCCAGCAGCTTAGATCCCAGATCACCCCTCCACTTT.

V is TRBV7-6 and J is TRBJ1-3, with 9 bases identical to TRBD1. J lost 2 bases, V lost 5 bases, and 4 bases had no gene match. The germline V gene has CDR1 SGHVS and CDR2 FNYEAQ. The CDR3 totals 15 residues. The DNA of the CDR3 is TGTGCCAGCAGCCAAGGGACAGGGCCTGGAAACACCATATATTTT. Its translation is CASSQGTGPGNTIYF.

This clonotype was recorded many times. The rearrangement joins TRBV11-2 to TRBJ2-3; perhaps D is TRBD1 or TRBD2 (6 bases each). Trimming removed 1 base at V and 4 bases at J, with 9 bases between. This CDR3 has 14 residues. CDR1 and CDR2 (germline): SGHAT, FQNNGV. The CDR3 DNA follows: TGTGCCAGCAGCTTAGTCGGGGGCGCAGATACGCAGTATTTT. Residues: CASSLVGGADTQYF.

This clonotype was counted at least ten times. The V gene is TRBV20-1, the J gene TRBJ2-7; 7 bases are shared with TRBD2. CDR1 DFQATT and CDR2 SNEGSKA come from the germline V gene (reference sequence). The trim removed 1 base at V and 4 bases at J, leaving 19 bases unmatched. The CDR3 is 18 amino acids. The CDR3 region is CSARGRLAEVPRGYEQYF. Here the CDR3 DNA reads TGCAGTGCTAGAGGGCGGCTAGCGGAGGTCCCTCGGGGGTACGAGCAGTACTTC.

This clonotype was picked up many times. The CDR3 is CASSSGGFTDTQYF. The CDR3 nucleotides are TGCGCCAGCAGCTCCGGCGGCTTCACAGATACGCAGTATTTT. The chain couples TRBV5-1 to TRBJ2-3, with unresolved D. The germline V and J ends were trimmed by 3 bases and 2 bases, with 10 bases remaining between them. Looked up from germline, CDR1 is SGHRS and CDR2 is YFSETQ. The CDR3 covers 14 residues.

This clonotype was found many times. CDR3 sequence: CSATSGPYNEQFF. The CDR3 DNA reads as TGCAGTGCTACGTCAGGGCCCTACAATGAGCAGTTCTTC. The chain has TRBV20-1 and TRBJ2-1, with TRBD1 as a possible D gene (5 bases). The germline V gene encodes CDR1 DFQATT and CDR2 SNEGSKA (reference sequence). The CDR3 covers 13 residues. V was clipped by 4 bases and J by 2 bases, with 9 bases between them.

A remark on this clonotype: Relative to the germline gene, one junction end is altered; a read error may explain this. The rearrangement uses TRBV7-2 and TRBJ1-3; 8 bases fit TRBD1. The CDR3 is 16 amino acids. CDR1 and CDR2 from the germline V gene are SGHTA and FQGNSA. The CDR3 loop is CANSLAQGGTGNTIYF. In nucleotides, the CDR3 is TGTGCCAACAGCTTAGCACAGGGGGGTACTGGAAACACCATATATTTT.

CDR3 in DNA: TGTGCCAGCAGCTTGGAGAGAAGGGGGAACACTGAAGCTTTCTTT. As protein: CASSLERRGNTEAFF. This sequence joins TRBV5-6 and TRBJ1-1, with a weak D call TRBD1 (5 bases). This CDR3 comprises 15 residues. The germline V and J ends were trimmed by 0 bases and 1 base, with 10 bases remaining between them. Germline CDR1 is SGHDT and CDR2 is YYEEEE.

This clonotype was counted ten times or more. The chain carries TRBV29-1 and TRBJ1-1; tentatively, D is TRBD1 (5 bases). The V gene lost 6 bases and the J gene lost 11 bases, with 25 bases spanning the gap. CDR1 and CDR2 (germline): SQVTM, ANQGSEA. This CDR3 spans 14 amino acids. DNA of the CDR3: TGCAGCGTCGTCATCGACAGTGTCCAACAACGGGCTTTCTTT. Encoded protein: CSVVIDSVQQRAFF.

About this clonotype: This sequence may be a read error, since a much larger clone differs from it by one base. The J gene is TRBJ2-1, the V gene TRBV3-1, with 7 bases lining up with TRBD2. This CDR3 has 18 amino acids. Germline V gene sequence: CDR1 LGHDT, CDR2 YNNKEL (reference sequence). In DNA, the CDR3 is TGTGCCTGCAGCCAAGAGTCTTTTGCGGGAGAGGCCTACAATGAGCAGTTCTTC. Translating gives CACSQESFAGEAYNEQFF.

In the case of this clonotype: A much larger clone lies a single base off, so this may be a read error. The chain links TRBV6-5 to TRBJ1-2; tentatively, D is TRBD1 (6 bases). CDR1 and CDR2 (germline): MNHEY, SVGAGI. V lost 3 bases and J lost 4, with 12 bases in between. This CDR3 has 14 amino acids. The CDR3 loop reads CASSYGAGVYGYTF. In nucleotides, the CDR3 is TGTGCCAGCAGTTATGGTGCAGGGGTCTATGGCTACACCTTC.

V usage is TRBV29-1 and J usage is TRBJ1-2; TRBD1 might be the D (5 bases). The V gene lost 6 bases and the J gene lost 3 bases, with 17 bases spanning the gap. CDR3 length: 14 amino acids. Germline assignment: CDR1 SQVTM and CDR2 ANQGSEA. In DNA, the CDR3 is TGCAGCGTCCGGGGAGGGGAAGGAGACTATGGCTACACCTTC. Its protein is CSVRGGEGDYGYTF.

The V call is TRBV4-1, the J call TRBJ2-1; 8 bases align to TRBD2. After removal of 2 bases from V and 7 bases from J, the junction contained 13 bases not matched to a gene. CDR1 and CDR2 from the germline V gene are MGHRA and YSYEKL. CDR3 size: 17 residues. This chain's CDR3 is CASSQPSGRGARNEQFF. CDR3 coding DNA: TGCGCCAGCAGCCAACCCTCTGGGCGGGGGGCGCGTAATGAGCAGTTCTTC.

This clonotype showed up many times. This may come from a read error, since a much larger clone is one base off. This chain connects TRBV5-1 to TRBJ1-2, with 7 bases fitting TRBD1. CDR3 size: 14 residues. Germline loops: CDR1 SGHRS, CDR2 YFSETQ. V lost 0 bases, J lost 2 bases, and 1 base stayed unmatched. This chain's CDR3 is CASSLEGANYGYTF. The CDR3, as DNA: TGCGCCAGCAGCTTGGAGGGGGCGAACTATGGCTACACCTTC.

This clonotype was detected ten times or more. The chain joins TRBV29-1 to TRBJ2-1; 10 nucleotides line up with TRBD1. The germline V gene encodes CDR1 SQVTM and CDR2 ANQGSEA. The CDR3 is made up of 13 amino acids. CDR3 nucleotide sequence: TGCAGTTCCGGGACAGGGGATTACAATGAGCAGTTCTTC. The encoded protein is CSSGTGDYNEQFF.

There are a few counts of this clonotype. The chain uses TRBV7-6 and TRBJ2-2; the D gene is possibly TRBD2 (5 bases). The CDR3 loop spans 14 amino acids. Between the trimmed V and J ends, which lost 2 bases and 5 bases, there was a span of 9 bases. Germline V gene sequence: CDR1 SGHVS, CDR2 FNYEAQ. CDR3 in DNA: TGTGCCAGCAGCTTAATCCTAGCAACCGGGGAGCTGTTTTTT. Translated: CASSLILATGELFF.

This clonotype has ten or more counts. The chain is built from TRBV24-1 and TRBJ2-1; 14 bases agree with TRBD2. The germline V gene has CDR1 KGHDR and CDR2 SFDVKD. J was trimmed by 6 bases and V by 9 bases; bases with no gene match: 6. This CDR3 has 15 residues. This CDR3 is CATGGTSGSSNEQFF. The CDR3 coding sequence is TGTGCCACCGGCGGGACTAGCGGGAGCTCCAATGAGCAGTTCTTC.